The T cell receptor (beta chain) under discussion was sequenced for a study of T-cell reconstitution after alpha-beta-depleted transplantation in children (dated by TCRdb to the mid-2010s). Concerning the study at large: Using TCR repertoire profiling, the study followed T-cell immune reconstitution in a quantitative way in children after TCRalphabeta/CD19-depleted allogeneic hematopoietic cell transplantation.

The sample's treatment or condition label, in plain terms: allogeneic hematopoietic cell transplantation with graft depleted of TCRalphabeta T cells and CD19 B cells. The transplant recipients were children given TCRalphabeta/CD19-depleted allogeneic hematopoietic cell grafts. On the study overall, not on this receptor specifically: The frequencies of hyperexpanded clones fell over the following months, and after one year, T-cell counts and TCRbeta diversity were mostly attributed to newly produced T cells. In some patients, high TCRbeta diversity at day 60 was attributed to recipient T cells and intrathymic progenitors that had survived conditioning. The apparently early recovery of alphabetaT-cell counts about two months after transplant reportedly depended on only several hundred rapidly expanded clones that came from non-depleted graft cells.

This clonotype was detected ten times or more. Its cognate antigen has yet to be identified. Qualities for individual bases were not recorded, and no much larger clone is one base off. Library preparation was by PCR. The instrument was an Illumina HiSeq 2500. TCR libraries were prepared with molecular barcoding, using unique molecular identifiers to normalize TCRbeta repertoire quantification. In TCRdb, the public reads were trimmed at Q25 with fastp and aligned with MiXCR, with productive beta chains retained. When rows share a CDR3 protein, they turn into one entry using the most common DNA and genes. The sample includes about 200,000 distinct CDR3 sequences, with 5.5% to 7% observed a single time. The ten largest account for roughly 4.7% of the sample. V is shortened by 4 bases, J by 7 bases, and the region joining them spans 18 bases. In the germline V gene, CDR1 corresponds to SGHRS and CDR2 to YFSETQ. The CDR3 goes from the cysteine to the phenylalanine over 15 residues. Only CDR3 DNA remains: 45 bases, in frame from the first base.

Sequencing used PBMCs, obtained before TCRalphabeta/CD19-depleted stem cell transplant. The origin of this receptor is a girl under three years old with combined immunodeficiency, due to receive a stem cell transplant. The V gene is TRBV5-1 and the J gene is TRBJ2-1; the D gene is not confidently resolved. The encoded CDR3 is CASSTVPAWANEQFF. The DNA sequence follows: TGCGCCAGCAGCACCGTACCAGCTTGGGCAAATGAGCAGTTCTTC. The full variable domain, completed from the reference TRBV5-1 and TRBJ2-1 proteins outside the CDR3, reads KAGVTQTPRYLIKTRGQQVTLSCSPISGHRSVSWYQQTPGQGLQFLFEYFSETQRNKGNFPGRFSGRQFSNSRSEMNVSTLELGDSALYLCASSTVPAWANEQFFGPGTRLTVL.